This passage covers 7 T cell receptor beta chains from one sample sequenced in a study of long-term antiretroviral therapy in people with HIV. Version v3.0 of the immunoSEQ assay was performed at survey level. Repertoires were generated with immunoSEQ multiplex PCR, while TCRdb's copy carries only in-frame clones and drops some. The data contain about 19,000 clones, approximately 82% of them seen just once; the ten biggest clones take up approximately 15%. The material sequenced was unsorted PBMCs, taken 0.5 years before starting antiretroviral therapy. The receptors shown here come from a woman in her forties or fifties with HIV.

The chain links TRBV18 to TRBJ1-2, with D unresolved. This CDR3 is 15 amino acids long. The V end lost 0 bases, the J end lost 4 bases, and 12 bases lay between the germline ends. Germline V gives CDR1 KGHSH, CDR2 LQKENI. CDR3 sequence reads: CASSPPIPDTYGYTF. DNA of the CDR3: TGTGCCAGCTCACCACCGATCCCAGACACCTATGGCTACACCTTC.

This chain uses TRBV6-6 with TRBJ2-5; D ambiguous. V shed 0 bases and J shed 3 bases, with 14 bases lying between them. CDR3 length equals 16 residues. Germline CDR1 and CDR2: MNHNY and SVGAGI (reference sequence). CDR3 residues: CASSYSTLKPEETQYF. The DNA of the CDR3 is TGTGCCAGCAGTTACTCTACATTAAAGCCCGAAGAGACCCAGTACTTC.

In its sample, this clone was seen once. This sequence joins TRBV7-2 and TRBJ2-4; D gene ambiguous. V was cut by 2 bases and J by 14 bases, with 16 bases left in between. This CDR3 contains 13 residues. In germline, CDR1 is SGHTA, CDR2 FQGNSA. The CDR3 region is CASSLSSIGVEYF. DNA for the CDR3: TGTGCCAGCAGCTTATCTTCTATAGGAGTTGAGTACTTC.

This clone was counted a single time. V and J are TRBV7-2 and TRBJ1-3, with D perhaps matching TRBD1 (5 bases). The CDR3 covers 15 residues. The germline gives CDR1 SGHTA, CDR2 FQGNSA. The V gene lost 3 bases and the J gene lost 0 bases, with 9 bases spanning the gap. CDR3 sequence: CASSLDTISGNTIYF. CDR3 nucleotide sequence: TGTGCCAGCAGCTTGGACACCATCTCTGGAAACACCATATATTTT. The entire variable domain, with the rest obtained from reference TRBV7-2 and TRBJ1-3, is as follows: GAGVSQSPSNKVTEKGKDVELRCDPISGHTALYWYRQSLGQGLEFLIYFQGNSAPDKSGLPSDRFSAERTGGSVSTLTIQRTQQEDSAVYLCASSLDTISGNTIYFGEGSWLTVV.

The chain recombines TRBV6-1 with TRBJ2-5, with D hard to call. CDR1 and CDR2 from the germline V gene are MNHNS and SASEGT. The CDR3 totals 15 residues. Trimming removed 0 bases at V and 5 bases at J, with 13 bases between. CDR3 DNA: TGTGCCAGCAGTGAAGCCAAGGTGACCGGCGAGACCCAGTACTTC. It is translated as CASSEAKVTGETQYF.

This rearrangement joins TRBV5-5 to TRBJ2-4; TRBD1 matches at 7 bases. Germline CDR1 SGHKS, CDR2 YYEKEE (reference sequence). This CDR3 is 16 amino acids long. The ends lost 2 bases at V and 0 bases at J; junction bases unmatched: 5. CDR3 amino acids: CASSLQGSLAKNIQYF. DNA for the CDR3: TGTGCCAGCAGCTTACAGGGGTCCCTAGCCAAAAACATTCAGTACTTC. The full variable domain, its missing parts supplied by reference TRBV5-5 and TRBJ2-4, is DAGVTQSPTHLIKTRGQQVTLRCSPISGHKSVSWYQQVLGQGPQFIFQYYEKEERGRGNFPDRFSARQFPNYSSELNVNALLLGDSALYLCASSLQGSLAKNIQYFGAGTRLSVL.

This rearrangement joins TRBV7-9 to TRBJ1-6, with a tentative D call TRBD1 (6 bases). The V gene's germline CDR1 is SEHNR and CDR2 FQNEAQ (reference sequence). The V end was cut by 5 bases, the J end by 4 bases, with 15 bases between. The CDR3 loop spans 16 amino acids. The CDR3 reads CASSQGSGFYNSPLHF. The CDR3 nucleotides read TGTGCCAGCAGCCAGGGGAGCGGGTTTTATAATTCACCCCTCCACTTT. The entire variable domain, with the rest obtained from reference TRBV7-9 and TRBJ1-6, is as follows: DTGVSQNPRHKITKRGQNVTFRCDPISEHNRLYWYRQTLGQGPEFLTYFQNEAQLEKSRLLSDRFSAERPKGSFSTLEIQRTEQGDSAMYLCASSQGSGFYNSPLHFGNGTRLTVT.